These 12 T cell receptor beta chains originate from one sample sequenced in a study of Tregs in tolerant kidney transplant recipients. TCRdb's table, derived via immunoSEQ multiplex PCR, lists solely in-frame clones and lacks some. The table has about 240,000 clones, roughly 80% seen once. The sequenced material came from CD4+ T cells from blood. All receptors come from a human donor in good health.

CDR3 residues: CASGKGGDEKLFF. Written as DNA, the CDR3 is TGTGCCAGCGGAAAGGGGGGCGATGAAAAACTGTTTTTT. The chain joins TRBV25-1 to TRBJ1-4, with D tentatively TRBD1 (6 bases). Trimming cost V 8 bases and J 6 bases, with 13 bases left between them. Germline V gene data show CDR1 as MGHDK and CDR2 as SYGVNS. This CDR3 region has 13 residues.

CDR3 sequence: CSVSSGTMNTEAFF. Written as DNA, the CDR3 is TGCAGCGTTTCGTCCGGAACAATGAACACTGAAGCTTTCTTT. The chain is built from TRBV29-1 and TRBJ1-1; D is unresolved. This CDR3 comprises 14 residues. V was shortened by 5 bases and J by 0 bases, with 13 bases between the two germline ends. Looked up from germline, CDR1 is SQVTM and CDR2 is ANQGSEA.

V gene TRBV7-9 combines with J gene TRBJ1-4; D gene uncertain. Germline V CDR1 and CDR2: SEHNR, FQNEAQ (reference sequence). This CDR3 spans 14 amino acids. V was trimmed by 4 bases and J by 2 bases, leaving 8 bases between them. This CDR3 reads CASSSGRTNEKLFF. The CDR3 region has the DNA TGTGCCAGCAGCTCCGGGAGGACTAATGAAAAACTGTTTTTT. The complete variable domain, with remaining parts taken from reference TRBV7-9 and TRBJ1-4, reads DTGVSQNPRHKITKRGQNVTFRCDPISEHNRLYWYRQTLGQGPEFLTYFQNEAQLEKSRLLSDRFSAERPKGSFSTLEIQRTEQGDSAMYLCASSSGRTNEKLFFGSGTQLSVL.

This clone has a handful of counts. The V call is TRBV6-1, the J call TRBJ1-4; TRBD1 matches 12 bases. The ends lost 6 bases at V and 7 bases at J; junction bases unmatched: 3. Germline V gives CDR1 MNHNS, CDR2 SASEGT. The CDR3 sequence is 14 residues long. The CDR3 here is CASRGQGAGEKLFF. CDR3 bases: TGTGCCAGCAGGGGACAGGGGGCGGGTGAAAAACTGTTTTTT.

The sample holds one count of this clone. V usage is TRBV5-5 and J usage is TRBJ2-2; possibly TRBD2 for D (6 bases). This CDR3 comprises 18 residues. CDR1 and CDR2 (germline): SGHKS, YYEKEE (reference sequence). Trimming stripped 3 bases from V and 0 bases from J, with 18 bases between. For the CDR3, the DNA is TGTGCCAGCAGCTGGGGACCCCTTGGCGGGACGAACACCGGGGAGCTGTTTTTT. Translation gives CASSWGPLGGTNTGELFF.

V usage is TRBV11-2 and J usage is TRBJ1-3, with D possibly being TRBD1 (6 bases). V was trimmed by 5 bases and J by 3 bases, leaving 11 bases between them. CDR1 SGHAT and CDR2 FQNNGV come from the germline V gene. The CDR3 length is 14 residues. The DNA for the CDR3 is TGTGCCAGCAGCATACAGGGTGGTGGAAACACCATATATTTT. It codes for CASSIQGGGNTIYF. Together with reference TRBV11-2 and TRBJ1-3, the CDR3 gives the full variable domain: EAGVAQSPRYKIIEKRQSVAFWCNPISGHATLYWYQQILGQGPKLLIQFQNNGVVDDSQLPKDRFSAERLKGVDSTLKIQPAKLEDSAVYLCASSIQGGGNTIYFGEGSWLTVV.

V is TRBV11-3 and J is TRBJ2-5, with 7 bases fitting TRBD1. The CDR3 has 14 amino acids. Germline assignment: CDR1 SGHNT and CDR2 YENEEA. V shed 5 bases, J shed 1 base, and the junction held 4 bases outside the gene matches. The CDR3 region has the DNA TGTGCCAGCAGCCAACGACAGGGCCAAGAGACCCAGTACTTC. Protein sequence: CASSQRQGQETQYF.

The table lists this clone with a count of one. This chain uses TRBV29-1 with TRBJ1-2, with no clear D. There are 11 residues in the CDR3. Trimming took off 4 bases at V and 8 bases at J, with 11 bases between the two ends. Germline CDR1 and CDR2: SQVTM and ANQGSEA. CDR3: CSVALLGGYTF. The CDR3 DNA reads TGCAGCGTTGCTCTCCTCGGCGGCTACACCTTC.

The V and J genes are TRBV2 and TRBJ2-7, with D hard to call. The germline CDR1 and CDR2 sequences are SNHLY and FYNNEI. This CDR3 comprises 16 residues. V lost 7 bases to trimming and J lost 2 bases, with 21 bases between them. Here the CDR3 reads CASNPGNWLVAYEQYF. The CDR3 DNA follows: TGTGCCAGCAACCCCGGAAATTGGCTAGTCGCCTACGAGCAGTACTTC.

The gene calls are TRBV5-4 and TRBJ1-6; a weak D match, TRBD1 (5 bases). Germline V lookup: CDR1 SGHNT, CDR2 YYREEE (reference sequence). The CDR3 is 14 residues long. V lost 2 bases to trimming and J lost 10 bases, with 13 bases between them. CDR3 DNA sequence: TGTGCCAGCAGCTTTTACGGGGCGGGATCACCCCTCCACTTT. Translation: CASSFYGAGSPLHF.

The CDR3 is CASSFADRDLGEQYF. The CDR3 DNA reads TGCGCCAGCAGCTTCGCCGACAGGGACCTCGGCGAGCAGTACTTC. The chain joins TRBV5-1 to TRBJ2-7, with 7 positions matching TRBD1. Germline-derived CDR1 and CDR2 are SGHRS and YFSETQ. With V trimmed by 2 bases and J by 6 bases, 11 bases remained unmatched. The CDR3 length is 15 residues.

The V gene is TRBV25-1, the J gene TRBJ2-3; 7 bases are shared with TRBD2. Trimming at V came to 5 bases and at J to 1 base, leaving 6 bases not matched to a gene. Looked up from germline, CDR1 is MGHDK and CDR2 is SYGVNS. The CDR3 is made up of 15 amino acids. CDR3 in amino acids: CASSPSGRGTDTQYF. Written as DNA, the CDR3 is TGTGCCAGCAGTCCATCAGGGAGGGGCACAGATACGCAGTATTTT.